Shown below are 32 T cell receptor beta chains from a single sample sequenced in a study of regulatory T cells in long-lasting Graves disease. Construction of the TCR beta libraries employed iRepertoire HTBI primers in conjunction with Arm-PCR of CDR3 regions. One entry per CDR3 protein results from TCRdb running MiXCR on the multiplex PCR reads. The sample contains over 450,000 distinct CDR3 sequences, around 12% of which appear only once. The time point denotes: newly diagnosed GD, antithyroid drugs for less than 3 months. Extracted PBMC RNA gave rise to the TCR library. These same data were also listed under a study on T cells in Graves' hyperthyroidism and ophthalmopathy.

The sequencing here drew on peripheral blood mononuclear cells (PBMCs), taken at new diagnosis, from a patient treated with antithyroid drugs. Every receptor here comes from a woman in her 30s with Graves disease.

This clonotype has ten or more counts. The rearrangement joins TRBV7-3 to TRBJ2-1; 7 positions agree with TRBD2. V was pared by 5 bases and J by 0 bases, with 7 bases of the junction left unmatched. Germline V gene lookup returns CDR1 SGHTA and CDR2 FQGTGA. The CDR3 has 16 residues. This CDR3 is CASSLNGGGSYNEQFF. The CDR3 DNA sequence: TGTGCCAGCAGCCTAAATGGCGGGGGCTCCTACAATGAGCAGTTCTTC.

This clonotype was seen more than once but under ten times. The chain joins TRBV27 to TRBJ2-3, with 12 bases identical to TRBD2. CDR1 is MNHEY, CDR2 SMNVEV, per germline (reference sequence). V gave up 2 bases and J gave up 2 bases; unmatched junction bases: 5. The CDR3 totals 17 residues. Written as DNA, the CDR3 is TGTGCCAGCAGTTTACCCGGACTAGCGGGGACCACAGATACGCAGTATTTT. This sequence encodes CASSLPGLAGTTDTQYF.

Many counts were recorded for this clonotype. The rearrangement links TRBV12-3 or TRBV12-4 to TRBJ2-1; 8 bases are shared with TRBD2. This CDR3 spans 15 amino acids. The trim removed 7 bases at V and 0 bases at J, leaving 5 bases unmatched. This CDR3 reads CASTPAGGSYNEQFF. The CDR3 DNA sequence: TGTGCCAGCACCCCCGCGGGAGGCTCCTACAATGAGCAGTTCTTC.

This clonotype showed up many times. V and J are TRBV30 and TRBJ1-1; D not certain. Trimming took 0 bases from V and 2 from J, leaving 7 bases between them. Germline CDR1 and CDR2: GTSNPN and SVGIG (reference sequence). CDR3 length: 13 amino acids. CDR3 bases: TGTGCCTGGAGTGTAAAGGGTAACACTGAAGCTTTCTTT. This translates into CAWSVKGNTEAFF.

This clonotype was detected ten times or more. The rearrangement joins TRBV19 to TRBJ1-1; D is unclear. The V end lost 5 bases, the J end lost 0 bases, and 16 bases lay between the germline ends. Germline V CDR1 and CDR2: LNHDA, SQIVND (reference sequence). The CDR3 is 16 amino acids. CDR3 nucleotide sequence: TGTGCCAGTAGTTTTGGCCCCTCCAGCATGAACACTGAAGCTTTCTTT. As protein: CASSFGPSSMNTEAFF. Using reference TRBV19 and TRBJ1-1 for the parts outside the CDR3, the full variable domain is DGGITQSPKYLFRKEGQNVTLSCEQNLNHDAMYWYRQDPGQGLRLIYYSQIVNDFQKGDIAEGYSVSREKKESFPLTVTSAQKNPTAFYLCASSFGPSSMNTEAFFGQGTRLTVV.

This clonotype was seen a handful of times. The CDR3 DNA sequence: TGTGCCAGCAGTGAAGCGGGTGGTCGGCAGCTCTACGGCGATGAGCAGTTCTTC. Translation gives CASSEAGGRQLYGDEQFF. The chain couples TRBV6-1 to TRBJ2-1; D unclear. V was cut by 0 bases and J by 8 bases, with 23 bases left in between. CDR3 length: 18 amino acids. CDR1 MNHNS and CDR2 SASEGT come from the germline V gene.

This clonotype has a count of ten or more. V usage is TRBV6-1 and J usage is TRBJ2-5; no clear D. Germline values: CDR1 MNHNS, CDR2 SASEGT. The CDR3 totals 13 residues. The V end lost 5 bases, the J end lost 2 bases, and 9 bases lay between the germline ends. In DNA form, the CDR3 reads TGTGCCAGCAGTAGACTGGTTCAAGAGACCCAGTACTTC. It specifies CASSRLVQETQYF.

This clonotype appeared many times. This chain joins TRBV10-3 and TRBJ2-7; 9 bases line up with TRBD1. This CDR3 spans 14 amino acids. V trimming: 6 bases; J trimming: 7 bases; junction bases outside the gene matches: 10. Germline V gene sequence: CDR1 ENHRY, CDR2 SYGVKD. CDR3 in DNA: TGTGCCATCAGCGGGGACAGGGTCGTCGGAGAGCAGTACTTC. It codes for CAISGDRVVGEQYF.

This clonotype showed up many times. The chain joins TRBV30 to TRBJ2-7; TRBD2 is a possible D gene (5 bases). Germline V CDR1 and CDR2: GTSNPN, SVGIG (reference sequence). V was cut by 5 bases and J by 3 bases, with 11 bases left in between. The CDR3 consists of 12 residues. The CDR3 sequence is CAWGRVNYEQYF. DNA for the CDR3: TGTGCCTGGGGGCGGGTGAACTACGAGCAGTACTTC.

This clonotype was seen at least ten times. The chain uses TRBV20-1 and TRBJ1-1; TRBD1 matches at 11 bases. The trim removed 6 bases at V and 4 bases at J, leaving 13 bases unmatched. The germline gives CDR1 DFQATT, CDR2 SNEGSKA (reference sequence). The CDR3 covers 16 residues. The CDR3 region has the DNA TGCAGTGCCCCGCATGTGGACAGGGGGCTTGTCACTGAAGCTTTCTTT. Translated: CSAPHVDRGLVTEAFF.

This clonotype was picked up many times. The CDR3 coding sequence is TGTGCCAGCAGCACCGCTGGGGGGGGGCACACTGAAGCTTTCTTT. This encodes CASSTAGGGHTEAFF. The chain employs TRBV3-1 and TRBJ1-1; perhaps TRBD1 as D (6 bases). The V end was cut by 5 bases, the J end by 3 bases, with 16 bases between. CDR3 length equals 15 residues. Germline lookup yields CDR1 LGHDT and CDR2 YNNKEL (reference sequence).

This clonotype turned up a few times. The gene calls are TRBV19 and TRBJ1-1; D call uncertain. Between the trimmed V and J ends, which lost 4 bases and 3 bases, there was a span of 18 bases. The CDR3 length is 16 residues. Germline CDR1 is LNHDA and CDR2 is SQIVND (reference sequence). The CDR3 DNA reads as TGTGCCAGTAGTACCGCCCCGGGAACCCCGGACACTGAAGCTTTCTTT. Encoded protein: CASSTAPGTPDTEAFF.

This clonotype showed up just a few times. Given a much more abundant clone one base away, this may be a read error. The CDR3 bases are TGCAACGTTGATCCCTTCCACAGGGAAAGGCTGGAGACCCAGTACTTC. Protein sequence: CNVDPFHRERLETQYF. The chain uses TRBV29-1 and TRBJ2-1; D perhaps matches TRBD1 (6 bases). The DNA end is a closer match to TRBJ2-5, so the J assignment may be wrong. Germline V gene sequence: CDR1 SQVTM, CDR2 ANQGSEA. The CDR3 totals 16 residues.

The chain's CDR3 is CASTTTRTIDTQYF. The CDR3 DNA reads as TGTGCCAGCACTACGACACGGACGATAGATACGCAGTATTTT. This sequence joins TRBV2 and TRBJ2-3; D gene uncertain. Germline V gives CDR1 SNHLY, CDR2 FYNNEI. The V gene lost 7 bases and the J gene lost 5 bases, with 16 bases spanning the gap. This CDR3 region has 14 residues.

The sample holds many counts of this clonotype. The chain uses TRBV20-1 and TRBJ1-5, with 9 bases lining up with TRBD1. The CDR3 loop spans 14 amino acids. Losses at the gene ends were 5 bases for V and 4 bases for J; bases not matched to a gene: 6. Germline CDR1 reads DFQATT; CDR2 reads SNEGSKA (reference sequence). Here the CDR3 DNA reads TGCAGTGCTGGACGACAGGGGGGTAATCAGCCCCAGCATTTT. Protein product: CSAGRQGGNQPQHF.

V and J are TRBV10-3 and TRBJ2-7; 8 positions agree with TRBD1. Trimming at V came to 3 bases and at J to 6 bases, leaving 10 bases not matched to a gene. The CDR3 loop spans 15 amino acids. Germline assignment: CDR1 ENHRY and CDR2 SYGVKD. CDR3 protein: CAISDPGQVVGEQYF. Here the CDR3 DNA reads TGTGCCATCAGTGACCCGGGACAGGTTGTAGGCGAGCAGTACTTC.

This clonotype appeared many times. The chain carries TRBV3-1 and TRBJ2-3, with D possibly called TRBD1 or TRBD2 (5 bases each). Trimming removed 3 bases at V and 4 bases at J, with 14 bases between. Germline assignment: CDR1 LGHDT and CDR2 YNNKEL (reference sequence). The CDR3 contains 15 residues. The CDR3 coding sequence is TGTGCCAGCAGCCACCGGGGCAGGGAGCCAGATACGCAGTATTTT. It yields the protein CASSHRGREPDTQYF.

The J gene is TRBJ1-1, the V gene TRBV18; D remains ambiguous. V lost 2 bases and J 9 bases, leaving 10 bases between the germline ends. Per the germline V gene, CDR1 is KGHSH and CDR2 is LQKENI. The CDR3 extends over 12 amino acids. Here the CDR3 DNA reads TGTGCCAGCTCACCAAGTCAGGTCCAAGCTTTCTTT. It encodes CASSPSQVQAFF.

The chain combines TRBV2 with TRBJ2-2; possibly TRBD2 for D (6 bases). CDR1 is SNHLY, CDR2 FYNNEI, per germline. The CDR3 extends over 17 amino acids. The V gene lost 5 bases and the J gene lost 4 bases, with 20 bases spanning the gap. In DNA form, the CDR3 reads TGTGCCAGCAGTCCTCCCCGTGGGGGGACGGGCACCGGGGAGCTGTTTTTT. This gives the protein CASSPPRGGTGTGELFF.

This clonotype showed up many times. The V call is TRBV30, the J call TRBJ1-2; possible D gene TRBD1, 5 bases. V shed 3 bases and J shed 6 bases, with 14 bases lying between them. The CDR3 loop spans 13 amino acids. CDR1 is GTSNPN, CDR2 SVGIG, per germline (reference sequence). The CDR3 DNA follows: TGTGCCTGGAGCCCGGGACGTGAAGATGGCTACACCTTC. It encodes CAWSPGREDGYTF.

About this clonotype: Since a much larger clone is just one base distant, this may be a read error. The CDR3 does not end in the conserved phenylalanine or tryptophan, so this is likely a read error. V and J are TRBV5-1 and TRBJ2-7; 7 nucleotides agree with TRBD2. The CDR3 totals 14 residues. V was pared by 0 bases and J by 2 bases, with 2 bases of the junction left unmatched. Germline CDR1 and CDR2: SGHRS and YFSETQ. The chain's CDR3 is CASSLDGLAYEQYL. The CDR3 nucleotides read TGCGCCAGCAGCTTGGATGGACTAGCCTACGAGCAGTACCTC.

The chain has TRBV4-2 and TRBJ2-1, with D maybe TRBD2 (7 bases). The CDR3 sequence is 18 residues long. Trimming pared 2 bases from V and 3 bases from J, leaving 20 bases between. The germline V gene encodes CDR1 LGHNA and CDR2 YNFKEQ. The chain's CDR3 is CASSQSMGGLAIYNEQFF. CDR3 DNA sequence: TGTGCCAGCAGCCAATCTATGGGGGGGCTCGCAATCTACAATGAGCAGTTCTTC.

As regards this clonotype: A clone one base away is much larger, so this may be a read error. The chain couples TRBV24-1 to TRBJ2-7; D possibly corresponds to TRBD1 (6 bases). Germline V lookup: CDR1 KGHDR, CDR2 SFDVKD. This CDR3 has 15 residues. The V end lost 0 bases, the J end lost 5 bases, and 13 bases lay between the germline ends. CDR3 DNA sequence: TGTGCCACCAGTGATTTGAGACAGGATGTCAACGAGCAGTACTTC. This gives the protein CATSDLRQDVNEQYF.

As for this clonotype: A much larger clone is a single base away; this may be a read error. J is TRBJ2-1 and V is TRBV19, with 9 bases identical to TRBD2. Germline CDR1 is LNHDA and CDR2 is SQIVND (reference sequence). Trimming removed 6 bases from V and 12 bases from J; junction bases left unmatched: 6. The CDR3 runs 12 residues. CDR3 DNA sequence: TGTGCCAGTAGGGGACTAGCCGATGGGCAGTTCTTC. Protein product: CASRGLADGQFF.

The chain has TRBV6-5 and TRBJ2-3, with D perhaps TRBD1 (6 bases). Germline V gene lookup returns CDR1 MNHEY and CDR2 SVGAGI. Between the trimmed V and J ends, which lost 0 bases and 4 bases, there was a span of 14 bases. The CDR3 spans 16 residues. The CDR3 bases are TGTGCCAGCAGTTACTCGTTTACAGGGTTGGCAGATACGCAGTATTTT. Translation gives CASSYSFTGLADTQYF.

This clonotype was recorded at least ten times. The chain has TRBV5-6 and TRBJ2-6; the D call may be TRBD1 or TRBD2 (5 bases each). V was cut by 3 bases and J by 12 bases, with 22 bases left in between. The CDR3 runs 16 residues. Germline V gene sequence: CDR1 SGHDT, CDR2 YYEEEE. The CDR3 protein is CASSSGTDISYSVLTF. Here the CDR3 DNA reads TGTGCCAGCAGCTCCGGGACGGATATCTCCTATAGCGTCCTGACTTTC.

This clonotype has a count of ten or more. This sequence joins TRBV3-1 and TRBJ2-1, with a possible D match to TRBD2 (6 bases). V was clipped by 5 bases and J by 9 bases, with 8 bases between them. From germline, CDR1 is LGHDT and CDR2 YNNKEL (reference sequence). This CDR3 has 11 amino acids. CDR3 nucleotides: TGTGCCAGCAGCTGGAGGGGTGAGCAGTTCTTC. Protein sequence: CASSWRGEQFF.

This clonotype was observed at least ten times. The rearrangement uses TRBV19 and TRBJ1-1, with TRBD1 matching 7 bases. J lost 4 bases, V lost 5 bases, and 13 bases had no gene match. Germline values: CDR1 LNHDA, CDR2 SQIVND (reference sequence). The CDR3 sequence is 16 residues long. This CDR3 reads CASSPGQVRRGTEAFF. DNA of the CDR3: TGTGCCAGTAGTCCAGGACAGGTGAGGAGGGGCACTGAAGCTTTCTTT. Full variable domain (rest looked up from reference TRBV19 and TRBJ1-1): DGGITQSPKYLFRKEGQNVTLSCEQNLNHDAMYWYRQDPGQGLRLIYYSQIVNDFQKGDIAEGYSVSREKKESFPLTVTSAQKNPTAFYLCASSPGQVRRGTEAFFGQGTRLTVV.

There are many counts of this clonotype. The rearrangement uses TRBV5-1 and TRBJ1-1; D perhaps matches TRBD1 (6 bases). Trimming left V 4 bases short and J 4 bases short, with 17 bases between. Germline values: CDR1 SGHRS, CDR2 YFSETQ. CDR3 length: 15 amino acids. Here the CDR3 DNA reads TGCGCCAGCAGCGTCTCCACAGGGTACGGCACTGAAGCTTTCTTT. Its protein is CASSVSTGYGTEAFF.

This clonotype was seen more than once but under ten times. The chain employs TRBV4-1 and TRBJ2-7; D gene uncertain. CDR1 MGHRA and CDR2 YSYEKL come from the germline V gene. V was cut by 2 bases and J by 1 base, with 12 bases left in between. The length of the CDR3 is 15 residues. The CDR3 region has the DNA TGCGCCAGCAGCCAACCCGATGGAAGGTCCTACGAGCAGTACTTC. Translated, it gives CASSQPDGRSYEQYF.

This clonotype has only a few counts. The chain is built from TRBV20-1 and TRBJ1-4; perhaps TRBD1 as D (5 bases). Per germline, CDR1 DFQATT and CDR2 SNEGSKA (reference sequence). V was clipped by 5 bases and J by 7 bases, with 11 bases between them. CDR3 length: 12 amino acids. The CDR3 loop is CSAFNQGEKLFF. Here the CDR3 DNA reads TGCAGTGCTTTTAACCAGGGTGAAAAACTGTTTTTT.

This clonotype was counted ten times or more. The genes are TRBV12-3 or TRBV12-4 and TRBJ1-1; D unresolved. The CDR3 extends over 12 amino acids. V lost 3 bases to trimming and J lost 7 bases, with 9 bases between them. The CDR3 loop reads CASSFWAGEAFF. The CDR3 bases are TGTGCCAGCAGTTTTTGGGCAGGTGAAGCTTTCTTT.